Each of the 19 T cell receptor beta chains below was sequenced from the same sample in a study of cytomegalovirus exposure and HLA in healthy donors. PCR primers comprised 60 Vbeta and 13 Jbeta primers. Clones were sequenced by immunoSEQ multiplex PCR, and TCRdb holds only the in-frame ones, with some missing. The sample holds 170,000 or so clones, approximately 88% seen once. The sample comprised PBMCs. The receptor set was obtained from a boy aged 2-9 years in good health and CMV-seronegative.

The chain employs TRBV19 and TRBJ1-5, with a weak D call TRBD1 (6 bases). From germline, CDR1 is LNHDA and CDR2 SQIVND (reference sequence). Trimming shortened V by 5 bases and J by 2 bases, and 10 bases separated the two germline ends. The CDR3 is made up of 14 amino acids. The CDR3 here is CASSFRGGNQPQHF. The CDR3 bases are TGTGCCAGTAGTTTCAGGGGCGGCAATCAGCCCCAGCATTTT.

The CDR3 sequence is CAISASRGGPYSNQPQHF. The DNA for the CDR3 is TGTGCCATCAGTGCCAGTCGCGGGGGGCCTTACAGCAATCAGCCCCAGCATTTT. The genes are TRBV10-3 and TRBJ1-5; D is possibly TRBD1 (6 bases). V was clipped by 4 bases and J by 1 base, with 20 bases between them. The CDR3 runs to 18 residues. Germline values: CDR1 ENHRY, CDR2 SYGVKD.

The gene calls are TRBV28 and TRBJ1-5, with D possibly TRBD1 on 6 matching bases. Trimming took 0 bases from V and 0 from J, leaving 9 bases between them. The V gene's germline CDR1 is MDHEN and CDR2 SYDVKM. The CDR3 extends over 16 amino acids. CDR3 DNA sequence: TGTGCCAGCAGTTTATGGCGACAGGCTAGCAATCAGCCCCAGCATTTT. Translating gives CASSLWRQASNQPQHF.

The chain uses TRBV30 and TRBJ2-2, with 8 bases lining up with TRBD1. Germline CDR1 GTSNPN, CDR2 SVGIG (reference sequence). This CDR3 region has 16 residues. V was pared by 0 bases and J by 1 base, with 4 bases of the junction left unmatched. CDR3 DNA sequence: TGTGCCTGGAGTGTAGACAGGGGAAAGAACACCGGGGAGCTGTTTTTT. This sequence encodes CAWSVDRGKNTGELFF.

The J gene is TRBJ2-2, the V gene TRBV12-5, with unresolved D. The V end was cut by 5 bases, the J end by 2 bases, with 9 bases between. The V gene's germline CDR1 is LGHNT and CDR2 FRNRAP. The CDR3 spans 14 residues. The chain's CDR3 is CASGLGTNTGELFF. The CDR3 DNA is TGTGCTAGTGGTCTGGGAACTAACACCGGGGAGCTGTTTTTT.

The chain couples TRBV27 to TRBJ2-5; TRBD1 matches 8 bases. The DNA end is more similar to TRBJ2-7, so the J call may be wrong. The CDR3 extends over 14 amino acids. Germline V gives CDR1 MNHEY, CDR2 SMNVEV (reference sequence). The chain's CDR3 is CASSFGQGTYEQYF. DNA of the CDR3: TGTGCCAGCAGTTTCGGACAGGGAACCTACGAGCAGTACTTC.

The chain employs TRBV4-1 and TRBJ2-7; TRBD1 agrees at 11 bases. V shed 4 bases, J shed 2 bases, and the junction held 1 base outside the gene matches. Germline CDR1 MGHRA, CDR2 YSYEKL. The CDR3 covers 14 residues. The CDR3 reads CASSRTGGTYEQYF. In DNA form, the CDR3 reads TGCGCCAGCAGCCGGACAGGGGGCACCTACGAGCAGTACTTC.

The V gene is TRBV6-1, the J gene TRBJ1-5, with D tentatively TRBD1 (6 bases). Germline assignment: CDR1 MNHNS and CDR2 SASEGT. The CDR3 contains 14 residues. Trimming cost V 3 bases and J 5 bases, with 11 bases left between them. CDR3 DNA sequence: TGTGCCAGCAGTGAGCACAGGGTCCATCAGCCCCAGCATTTT. It codes for CASSEHRVHQPQHF.

This chain links TRBV20-1 with TRBJ2-7; 7 bases map to TRBD1. The CDR3 is made up of 11 amino acids. Germline V lookup: CDR1 DFQATT, CDR2 SNEGSKA (reference sequence). The V and J ends lost 3 bases and 7 bases, in that order; junction bases with no gene match: 3. This chain's CDR3 is CSASTQGEQYF. In DNA form, the CDR3 reads TGCAGTGCTAGTACACAGGGGGAGCAGTACTTC.

The chain carries TRBV10-3 and TRBJ2-7; 8 nucleotides match TRBD2. With 3 bases clipped from V and 2 bases from J, the junction kept 3 bases outside the gene matches. The CDR3 sequence is 14 residues long. Germline assignment: CDR1 ENHRY and CDR2 SYGVKD. CDR3 sequence: CAISDTSGAYEQYF. CDR3 coding DNA: TGTGCCATCAGTGATACTAGCGGTGCCTACGAGCAGTACTTC.

The V and J genes are TRBV2 and TRBJ2-6; weak D call: TRBD1 (6 bases). This CDR3 is 16 amino acids long. Trimming removed 3 bases at V and 0 bases at J, with 9 bases between. The germline gives CDR1 SNHLY, CDR2 FYNNEI. The CDR3 here is CASSEKGVSGANVLTF. DNA of the CDR3: TGTGCCAGCAGTGAGAAGGGGGTCTCTGGGGCCAACGTCCTGACTTTC.

The chain carries TRBV27 and TRBJ2-1; TRBD1 aligns across 10 bases. The J segment lost 6 bases and the V segment lost 6 bases, leaving 5 bases of the junction unmatched. Per germline, CDR1 MNHEY and CDR2 SMNVEV (reference sequence). The CDR3 sequence is 14 residues long. CDR3 residues: CASRGWTGGNEQFF. CDR3 in DNA: TGTGCCAGCAGGGGCTGGACAGGGGGCAATGAGCAGTTCTTC.

The chain has TRBV14 and TRBJ2-1; possible D gene TRBD2, 6 bases. The V and J ends lost 6 bases and 6 bases respectively, with 12 bases between them. Germline-derived CDR1 and CDR2 are SGHDN and FVKESK. This CDR3 comprises 13 residues. CDR3 DNA: TGTGCCAGCAGACAACGGGGGTCCAATGAGCAGTTCTTC. Translation: CASRQRGSNEQFF.

This clone was observed a few times. This chain connects TRBV5-1 to TRBJ1-1, with D tentatively TRBD1 (6 bases). Germline V lookup: CDR1 SGHRS, CDR2 YFSETQ. The V end was cut by 2 bases, the J end by 3 bases, with 14 bases between. The CDR3 sequence is 15 residues long. DNA for the CDR3: TGCGCCAGCAGCTTCAGGGGCCTTGCGGACACTGAAGCTTTCTTT. Protein product: CASSFRGLADTEAFF.

The chain recombines TRBV18 with TRBJ2-3, with 8 nucleotides matching TRBD1. The CDR3 extends over 15 amino acids. Trimming took 5 bases from V and 6 from J; bases not matched to a gene: 10. Per germline, CDR1 KGHSH and CDR2 LQKENI. The CDR3 DNA sequence: TGTGCCAGCTCAACAGGACAGGGTTCGACGGATACGCAGTATTTT. Its translation is CASSTGQGSTDTQYF. The variable domain in full, completed from reference TRBV18 and TRBJ2-3, reads NAGVMQNPRHLVRRRGQEARLRCSPMKGHSHVYWYRQLPEEGLKFMVYLQKENIIDESGMPKERFSAEFPKEGPSILRIQQVVRGDSAAYFCASSTGQGSTDTQYFGPGTRLTVL.

This chain joins TRBV25-1 and TRBJ1-2, with 7 positions matching TRBD1. After removal of 0 bases from V and 9 bases from J, the junction contained 13 bases not matched to a gene. CDR1 and CDR2 (germline): MGHDK, SYGVNS. This CDR3 has 16 residues. This chain's CDR3 is CASSEYFGTELLSYTF. In nucleotides, the CDR3 is TGTGCCAGCAGTGAATATTTCGGGACAGAGTTATTAAGCTACACCTTC.

The chain recombines TRBV30 with TRBJ2-1, with TRBD2 matching 11 bases. CDR3 length equals 15 residues. Per the germline V gene, CDR1 is GTSNPN and CDR2 is SVGIG (reference sequence). V lost 1 base and J lost 5; bases outside the gene matches: 4. DNA of the CDR3: TGTGCCTGGAGTGCACTAGCGGGAGAGGACAATGAGCAGTTCTTC. Translation: CAWSALAGEDNEQFF.

The chain employs TRBV18 and TRBJ1-5, with D maybe TRBD1 (5 bases). Germline V lookup: CDR1 KGHSH, CDR2 LQKENI. The CDR3 consists of 15 residues. V was cut by 2 bases and J by 5 bases, with 13 bases left in between. The CDR3 sequence is CASSPGAQRDQPQHF. CDR3 coding DNA: TGTGCCAGCTCACCAGGGGCCCAGCGGGATCAGCCCCAGCATTTT.

This clone was observed a handful of times. The chain combines TRBV19 with TRBJ2-2; D is undetermined. Germline V gene data show CDR1 as LNHDA and CDR2 as SQIVND (reference sequence). There are 16 residues in the CDR3. The V and J ends lost 1 base and 1 base respectively, with 10 bases between them. In DNA form, the CDR3 reads TGTGCCAGTAGTATAGGGGCTACCTTGAACACCGGGGAGCTGTTTTTT. Translation gives CASSIGATLNTGELFF.